This T cell receptor beta chain emerged from a study of beta chain features in type 1 diabetes. General study results and limits: In every one of the four CD4+ subsets, TCRB CDR3s were moderately but significantly shorter in Type 1 diabetes patients. Fewer junction insertions and more nucleotide deletions appeared in type 1 diabetes patients. Patients and controls would be equally affected if PCR favored shorter templates.

Sorting with CD45RO/CCR7/CD25/CD127/CD95/CD27 yielded naive, central memory, regulatory and stem-like memory CD4+ cells. Comments on this clone: Its antigen is undetermined.

J was trimmed by 0 bases and V by 0 bases; bases with no gene match: 10. Per the germline V gene, CDR1 is LGHNA and CDR2 is YNFKEQ. There are 19 residues in the CDR3. What was sequenced were expressed TCRB transcripts, since all of the isolated RNA had been reverse transcribed. The protocol was immunoSEQ multiplex PCR, while the TCRdb copy is restricted to in-frame clones and leaves out a portion. The table includes approximately 170,000 clones, about 8% detected once. J is TRBJ1-3 and V is TRBV4-2; 8 bases match TRBD1. This clonotype was sampled from a woman aged 35 to 49 with type 1 diabetes. The sequencing input was central memory CD4+ T cells from blood. The CDR3 loop reads CASSQDGNRGIRSGNTIYF. The CDR3 DNA reads as TGTGCCAGCAGCCAAGATGGAAACAGGGGGATCCGCTCTGGAAACACCATATATTTT.